This is a list of T cell receptor beta chains from one sample in a study of beta chain features in type 1 diabetes. Profiled with immunoSEQ multiplex PCR; TCRdb holds only in-frame clones, not every one. Seen here are some 100,000 clones, 40% observed once, and the top ten hold over 0.05%. The sequenced sample was stem cell memory CD4+ T cells from blood. The receptors were sampled from a woman between 18 and 30 years old in good health. Both conserved end residues are part of each CDR3. Fields, in order: CDR3 length, clone size, J gene, V gene, D gene, CDR3 DNA, CDR3 protein. A D gene is named only where the DNA matches it firmly. The size field is filled for only some rows; it gives once, few, many or a size class.

length: 16; size: once; J: TRBJ2-7; V: TRBV5-1; D: TRBD2; DNA: TGCGCCAGCAGCTGGACGACGACTAGCGGGAAATACGAGCAGTACTTC; CDR3: CASSWTTTSGKYEQYF
length: 15; size: NA; J: TRBJ2-1; V: TRBV11-2; D: NA; DNA: TGTGCCAGCAGCTTCGGGATCGCGGGGTACAATGAGCAGTTCTTC; CDR3: CASSFGIAGYNEQFF
length: 19; size: NA; J: TRBJ2-5; V: TRBV9; D: TRBD2; DNA: TGTGCCAGCAGCGTAGGAGGAGGGACTAGCGGGAGGTATCAAGAGACCCAGTACTTC; CDR3: CASSVGGGTSGRYQETQYF
length: 15; size: NA; J: TRBJ2-3; V: TRBV7-3; D: TRBD2; DNA: TGTGCCAGCAGCGGCGTAGCGGGAGGGCTGAATACGCAGTATTTT; CDR3: CASSGVAGGLNTQYF
length: 14; size: few; J: TRBJ2-7; V: TRBV19; D: NA; DNA: TGTGCCAGTAGGCGGGCAGGGGACACTTACGAGCAGTACTTC; CDR3: CASRRAGDTYEQYF
length: 13; size: NA; J: TRBJ1-2; V: TRBV2; D: NA; DNA: TGTGCCAGCAGCGCGACTGCCCACTATGGCTACACCTTC; CDR3: CASSATAHYGYTF
length: 13; size: once; J: TRBJ1-1; V: TRBV7-2; D: NA; DNA: TGTGCCAGCCGTTCTTACAGAACAGCCGAAGCTTTCTTT; CDR3: CASRSYRTAEAFF
length: 15; size: NA; J: TRBJ1-3; V: TRBV5-4; D: NA; DNA: TGTGCCAGCAGCGCGGGACTCCTCTCTGGAAACACCATATATTTT; CDR3: CASSAGLLSGNTIYF
length: 15; size: NA; J: TRBJ2-5; V: TRBV7-9; D: NA; DNA: TGTGCCAGCAGCTCCCAAATGACAGACAAAGAGACCCAGTACTTC; CDR3: CASSSQMTDKETQYF
length: 15; size: few; J: TRBJ2-3; V: TRBV4-3; D: NA; DNA: TGCGCCAGCAGCCAAGAAGGCAGGGCGACAGATACGCAGTATTTT; CDR3: CASSQEGRATDTQYF
length: 16; size: few; J: TRBJ1-3; V: TRBV18; D: NA; DNA: TGTGCCAGCTCCCTACGGACAGTCGCCTCTGGAAACACCATATATTTT; CDR3: CASSLRTVASGNTIYF
length: 15; size: once; J: TRBJ2-2; V: TRBV9; D: TRBD2; DNA: TGTGCCAGCAGCGTAGGCGGGAGGGACACCGGGGAGCTGTTTTTT; CDR3: CASSVGGRDTGELFF
length: 11; size: few; J: TRBJ2-1; V: TRBV20-1; D: NA; DNA: TGCAGTGCCTCGGAGTACAATGAGCAGTTCTTC; CDR3: CSASEYNEQFF
length: 15; size: NA; J: TRBJ2-7; V: TRBV9; D: TRBD2; DNA: TGTGCCAGCAGCGTTGGGGGGGTCGACTACTACGAGCAGTACTTC; CDR3: CASSVGGVDYYEQYF
length: 16; size: NA; J: TRBJ2-7; V: TRBV7-6; D: NA; DNA: TGTGCCAGCAGCTTAACCTGGGGCGGGAACTCCTACGAGCAGTACTTC; CDR3: CASSLTWGGNSYEQYF
length: 15; size: few; J: TRBJ2-1; V: TRBV7-9; D: TRBD2; DNA: TGTGCCAGCAGCTTATTCGGCGGGAGGATCAATGAGCAGTTCTTC; CDR3: CASSLFGGRINEQFF